This record looks at one TCR beta chain sequence and its context. The sample belongs to a study of blood T cell repertoires in COVID-19. Overall study: In each case, the material was cDNA or gDNA derived from T cells, B-cell-depleted T cells, or PBMCs.

V was clipped by 9 bases and J by 3 bases; unmatched bases: 8. This CDR3 spans 13 amino acids. The germline gives CDR1 MNHEY, CDR2 SVGAGI. Authors' data handling: By means of reference gene primer amplification, nucleated cell counts were estimated. Data came from immunoSEQ multiplex PCR; TCRdb stores just in-frame clones and leaves some out. V, J and clone size are those of that table, while D and trimming were read from the DNA. The sample yields about 120,000 clones, around four fifths seen once. This sequence originates from a man in his 60s with acute or convalescent COVID-19. V gene TRBV6-5 combines with J gene TRBJ2-7; 7 bases fit TRBD1. Sequenced input: peripheral blood. CDR3 coding DNA: TGTGCCAGGGGACAGTACCCCAACTACGAGCAGTACTTC. The encoded protein is CARGQYPNYEQYF.